One and the same sample provided the 20 T cell receptor beta chains below, sequenced in a study of CD8 T cells in Susac syndrome. The authors reverse transcribed about 0.5 to 1 ug RNA with random hexamers. TCRdb independently ran MiXCR on the immunoSEQ multiplex PCR reads; one entry per CDR3 protein. The data contain about 300,000 distinct CDR3 sequences, approximately 91% of them singletons. Sequenced sample: CD8+ T cells from PBMCs. Receptor source: a human donor with multiple sclerosis.

J is TRBJ2-3 and V is TRBV19, with TRBD1 as a possible D gene (8 bases). Trimming pared 3 bases from V and 14 bases from J, leaving 15 bases between. Germline V gene lookup returns CDR1 LNHDA and CDR2 SQIVND (reference sequence). The CDR3 has 12 amino acids. CDR3 DNA sequence: TGTGCCAGTAGTATGGGGGGGACAGGTCCGTATTTT. Amino acid sequence: CASSMGGTGPYF.

The CDR3 loop reads CASSLGQGPGEQFF. The CDR3 DNA reads as TGTGCCAGCAGTCTCGGACAGGGGCCCGGAGAGCAGTTCTTC. The chain has TRBV6-5 and TRBJ2-1; 9 bases map to TRBD1. Germline CDR1 reads MNHEY; CDR2 reads SVGAGI. The CDR3 runs to 14 residues. The trim removed 5 bases at V and 10 bases at J, leaving 9 bases unmatched.

The chain links TRBV2 to TRBJ2-7, with a tentative D call TRBD2 (5 bases). The germline gives CDR1 SNHLY, CDR2 FYNNEI. V dropped 3 bases and J dropped 0 bases, with 12 bases sitting between them. The CDR3 loop spans 15 amino acids. This chain's CDR3 is CASSERVSLSYEQYF. CDR3 DNA sequence: TGTGCCAGCAGTGAGAGGGTTTCCCTCTCCTACGAGCAGTACTTC.

The chain links TRBV15 to TRBJ2-1; 8 bases are shared with TRBD1. In germline, CDR1 is LNHNV, CDR2 YYDKDF (reference sequence). With V trimmed by 0 bases and J by 2 bases, 3 bases remained unmatched. The CDR3 consists of 16 residues. The CDR3, as DNA: TGTGCCACCAGCAGAGAGGTACAGGGGGCCTACAATGAGCAGTTCTTC. Protein sequence: CATSREVQGAYNEQFF.

This chain connects TRBV28 to TRBJ1-5, with a tentative D call TRBD1 (5 bases). Trimming pared 5 bases from V and 3 bases from J, leaving 23 bases between. Germline V gives CDR1 MDHEN, CDR2 SYDVKM. There are 18 residues in the CDR3. CDR3 protein: CASSPQAFGVGVNQPQHF. The CDR3 DNA follows: TGTGCCAGCAGTCCACAAGCGTTCGGGGTGGGGGTCAATCAGCCCCAGCATTTT. The whole variable domain, remainder taken from reference TRBV28 and TRBJ1-5, is DVKVTQSSRYLVKRTGEKVFLECVQDMDHENMFWYRQDPGLGLRLIYFSYDVKMKEKGDIPEGYSVSREKKERFSLILESASTNQTSMYLCASSPQAFGVGVNQPQHFGDGTRLSIL.

This chain connects TRBV19 to TRBJ2-1; the D gene is possibly TRBD1 (9 bases). The CDR3 is 17 amino acids. Trimming took 8 bases from V and 4 from J, leaving 24 bases between them. Germline CDR1 reads LNHDA; CDR2 reads SQIVND (reference sequence). The CDR3 here is CASGDRVKLAVYNEQFF. In nucleotides, the CDR3 is TGTGCCAGTGGGGACAGGGTGAAACTAGCGGTTTACAATGAGCAGTTCTTC. Based on the CDR3 plus reference TRBV19 and TRBJ2-1, the full variable domain is DGGITQSPKYLFRKEGQNVTLSCEQNLNHDAMYWYRQDPGQGLRLIYYSQIVNDFQKGDIAEGYSVSREKKESFPLTVTSAQKNPTAFYLCASGDRVKLAVYNEQFFGPGTRLTVL.

The rearrangement links TRBV9 to TRBJ1-5; no reliable D call. CDR1 is SGDLS and CDR2 is YYNGEE in the germline V gene. V was clipped by 6 bases and J by 3 bases, with 16 bases between them. The length of the CDR3 is 15 residues. The CDR3 DNA is TGTGCCAGCAACCCTTTCGTGGGTAACAATCAGCCCCAGCATTTT. Residues: CASNPFVGNNQPQHF.

The CDR3 region has the DNA TGTGCCAGCAGCCGTCGTTCTGAAGCTTTCTTT. This encodes CASSRRSEAFF. The V call is TRBV2, the J call TRBJ1-1; no reliable D call. Germline V CDR1 and CDR2: SNHLY, FYNNEI. The length of the CDR3 is 11 residues. The ends were cut back, 6 bases at V and 6 bases at J, with 8 bases in the middle.

Here the CDR3 reads CASSRTGGAEAFF. The CDR3 DNA is TGTGCCAGCAGTCGGACAGGGGGGGCTGAAGCTTTCTTT. This chain joins TRBV7-3 and TRBJ1-1; TRBD1 matches at 10 bases. Germline V CDR1 and CDR2: SGHTA, FQGTGA. CDR3 length: 13 amino acids. With V trimmed by 6 bases and J by 6 bases, 4 bases remained unmatched.

This chain joins TRBV28 and TRBJ2-5, with D tentatively TRBD1 or TRBD2 (5 bases each). The germline CDR1 and CDR2 sequences are MDHEN and SYDVKM. CDR3 size: 16 residues. The ends were cut back, 5 bases at V and 4 bases at J, with 20 bases in the middle. Written as DNA, the CDR3 is TGTGCCAGCAGTGCGCTCCCTACAGGTGGGGGAGAGACCCAGTACTTC. Translated: CASSALPTGGGETQYF.

The chain uses TRBV6-2 or TRBV6-3 and TRBJ1-2; the D gene is possibly TRBD1 (6 bases). V was shortened by 7 bases and J by 4 bases, with 16 bases between the two germline ends. Germline values: CDR1 MNHEY, CDR2 SVGEGT. The CDR3 has 14 residues. CDR3 amino acids: CASNSPGAPYGYTF. In nucleotides, the CDR3 is TGTGCCAGCAACTCGCCGGGGGCGCCCTATGGCTACACCTTC.

The chain recombines TRBV6-1 with TRBJ2-3, with TRBD1 as a possible D gene (5 bases). Trimming shortened V by 0 bases and J by 4 bases, and 8 bases separated the two germline ends. Germline V gene sequence: CDR1 MNHNS, CDR2 SASEGT. The CDR3 runs 14 residues. The CDR3 sequence: CASSEAQGPDTQYF. The CDR3 nucleotides read TGTGCCAGCAGTGAAGCCCAGGGCCCAGATACGCAGTATTTT.

This clonotype appeared a single time. V is TRBV20-1 and J is TRBJ2-3; D might be TRBD1 (5 bases). V lost 1 base, J lost 4 bases, and 12 bases lay in between. The CDR3 is 14 residues long. Per germline, CDR1 DFQATT and CDR2 SNEGSKA (reference sequence). The CDR3 coding sequence is TGCAGTGCTAGAGGTAGTAGCAGGGCAGATACGCAGTATTTT. Its protein product is CSARGSSRADTQYF.

The chain links TRBV5-1 to TRBJ2-5; no reliable D call. Trimming cost V 0 bases and J 4 bases, with 19 bases left between them. Germline V gives CDR1 SGHRS, CDR2 YFSETQ. The CDR3 spans 17 residues. The CDR3 protein is CASSLAEGIGVGETQYF. CDR3 sequence (DNA): TGCGCCAGCAGCTTGGCCGAAGGTATAGGAGTCGGAGAGACCCAGTACTTC.

J is TRBJ2-3 and V is TRBV27, with D hard to call. CDR3 size: 13 residues. Trimming pared 2 bases from V and 6 bases from J, leaving 9 bases between. The germline CDR1 and CDR2 sequences are MNHEY and SMNVEV (reference sequence). DNA of the CDR3: TGTGCCAGCAGTTTACGGGCAGAGGATACGCAGTATTTT. This codes for CASSLRAEDTQYF.

The chain joins TRBV19 to TRBJ2-1; D unclear. CDR1 is LNHDA, CDR2 SQIVND, per germline (reference sequence). This CDR3 contains 15 residues. The V gene lost 3 bases and the J gene lost 6 bases, with 15 bases spanning the gap. CDR3 sequence (DNA): TGTGCCAGTAGTATGATTCCCCCGCTCGTCAATGAGCAGTTCTTC. This gives the protein CASSMIPPLVNEQFF.

This chain links TRBV4-2 with TRBJ1-5; D uncertain. V shed 0 bases and J shed 1 base, with 13 bases lying between them. CDR3 length: 17 residues. From germline, CDR1 is LGHNA and CDR2 YNFKEQ. The CDR3 nucleotides read TGTGCCAGCAGCCAAGATATCTGGCAGACCAGCAATCAGCCCCAGCATTTT. This codes for CASSQDIWQTSNQPQHF.

The rearrangement uses TRBV2 and TRBJ1-2; D may be TRBD1 (5 bases). Trimming pared 7 bases from V and 4 bases from J, leaving 10 bases between. Germline-derived CDR1 and CDR2 are SNHLY and FYNNEI. The CDR3 loop spans 12 amino acids. For the CDR3, the DNA is TGTGCCAGCATGGCAGGGCTCTATGGCTACACCTTC. Protein product: CASMAGLYGYTF.

The rearrangement links TRBV7-8 to TRBJ1-4; no definite D call. Germline values: CDR1 SGHVS, CDR2 FQNEAQ. This CDR3 spans 14 amino acids. Trimming pared 5 bases from V and 7 bases from J, leaving 14 bases between. Here the CDR3 DNA reads TGTGCCAGCAGCCTCGGGGTACGGTCTGAAAAACTGTTTTTT. Translation gives CASSLGVRSEKLFF.

This rearrangement joins TRBV19 to TRBJ1-4, with a possible D match to TRBD1 (5 bases). Trimming pared 5 bases from V and 7 bases from J, leaving 14 bases between. The CDR3 has 14 residues. In germline, CDR1 is LNHDA, CDR2 SQIVND (reference sequence). The CDR3, as DNA: TGTGCCAGTAGTCCACAGGAAGTGCCTGAAAAACTGTTTTTT. Its protein is CASSPQEVPEKLFF.